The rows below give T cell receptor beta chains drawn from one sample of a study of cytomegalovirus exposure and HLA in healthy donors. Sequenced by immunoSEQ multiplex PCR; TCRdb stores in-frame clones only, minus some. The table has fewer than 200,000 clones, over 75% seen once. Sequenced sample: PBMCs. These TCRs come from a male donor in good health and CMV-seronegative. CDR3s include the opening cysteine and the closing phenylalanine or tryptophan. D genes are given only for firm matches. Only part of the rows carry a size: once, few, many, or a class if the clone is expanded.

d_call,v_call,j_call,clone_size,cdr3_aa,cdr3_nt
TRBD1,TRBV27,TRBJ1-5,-,CASRDRGGQPQHF,TGTGCCAGCCGGGACAGGGGGGGTCAGCCCCAGCATTTT
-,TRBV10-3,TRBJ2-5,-,CAISDPRGTQYF,TGTGCCATCAGTGACCCAAGGGGGACCCAGTACTTC
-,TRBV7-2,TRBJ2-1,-,CANSLAAASNEQFF,TGTGCCAACAGCTTAGCAGCGGCGAGCAATGAGCAGTTCTTC
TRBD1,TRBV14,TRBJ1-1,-,CASSLRTGNTEAFF,TGTGCCAGCAGTCTCAGGACAGGGAACACTGAAGCTTTCTTT
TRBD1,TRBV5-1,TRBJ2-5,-,CASSLRGQGAAETQYF,TGCGCCAGCAGCTTAAGGGGACAGGGGGCGGCGGAGACCCAGTACTTC
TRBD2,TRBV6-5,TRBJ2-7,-,CASSYGSGGSYEQYF,TGTGCCAGCAGTTACGGGTCGGGGGGCTCCTACGAGCAGTACTTC
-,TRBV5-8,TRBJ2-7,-,CASSLMVRGSLGFSYEQYF,TGTGCCAGCAGCTTGATGGTTAGGGGTAGCCTGGGGTTCTCCTACGAGCAGTACTTC
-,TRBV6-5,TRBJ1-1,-,CASSGANTEAFF,TGTGCCAGCAGTGGAGCGAACACTGAAGCTTTCTTT
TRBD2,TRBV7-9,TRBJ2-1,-,CASSLVRLAGKNYNEQFF,TGTGCCAGCAGCTTAGTGAGGCTAGCGGGGAAGAACTACAATGAGCAGTTCTTC
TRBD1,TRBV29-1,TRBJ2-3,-,CSVEEGQDGPDTQYF,TGCAGCGTTGAAGAGGGACAGGACGGTCCAGATACGCAGTATTTT
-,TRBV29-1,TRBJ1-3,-,CSVEDSPRSGNTIYF,TGCAGCGTTGAAGATAGTCCCCGCTCTGGAAACACCATATATTTT
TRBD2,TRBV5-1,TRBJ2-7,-,CASSWGGGFNEQYF,TGCGCCAGCAGCTGGGGGGGAGGTTTTAACGAGCAGTACTTC
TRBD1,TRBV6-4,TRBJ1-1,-,CASSVAGGTEAFF,TGTGCCAGCAGTGTCGCAGGGGGTACTGAAGCTTTCTTT
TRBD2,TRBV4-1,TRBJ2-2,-,CASEKYNGLAGGPSSGELFF,TGCGCCAGCGAAAAATACAATGGACTAGCGGGGGGTCCCTCGTCCGGGGAGCTGTTTTTT
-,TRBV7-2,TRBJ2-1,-,CASSPTPSFLDNEQFF,TGTGCCAGCAGCCCAACTCCTAGCTTTCTCGACAATGAGCAGTTCTTC
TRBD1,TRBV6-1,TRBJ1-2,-,CASSANHRGLGYGYTF,TGTGCCAGCAGTGCGAATCACAGGGGTCTAGGCTATGGCTACACCTTC
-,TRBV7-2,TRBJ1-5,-,CASSLLTDTYSNQPQHF,TGTGCCAGCAGCTTGTTGACAGACACCTATAGCAATCAGCCCCAGCATTTT
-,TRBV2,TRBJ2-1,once,CASSTGPGHNEQFF,TGTGCCAGCAGTACAGGGCCGGGGCACAATGAGCAGTTCTTC
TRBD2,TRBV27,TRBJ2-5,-,CASSVGTGGETQYF,TGTGCCAGCAGTGTCGGGACCGGGGGGGAGACCCAGTACTTC
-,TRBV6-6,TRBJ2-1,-,CASNLPGLSNNEQFF,TGTGCCAGCAACCTGCCGGGACTTTCAAACAATGAGCAGTTCTTC
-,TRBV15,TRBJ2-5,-,CATAPGAQETQYF,TGTGCCACCGCCCCTGGGGCTCAAGAGACCCAGTACTTC
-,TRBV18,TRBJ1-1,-,CASSRQNTEAFF,TGTGCCAGCTCACGACAGAACACTGAAGCTTTCTTT
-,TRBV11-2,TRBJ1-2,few,CASSTGVTGGYTF,TGTGCCAGCAGCACCGGTGTGACTGGTGGCTACACCTTC
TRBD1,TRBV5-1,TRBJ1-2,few,CASSLDRGEYGYTF,TGCGCCAGCAGCTTGGACAGGGGAGAGTATGGCTACACCTTC
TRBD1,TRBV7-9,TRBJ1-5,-,CASSTQGANQPQHF,TGTGCCAGCAGCACACAGGGGGCGAATCAGCCCCAGCATTTT
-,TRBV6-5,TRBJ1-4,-,CASRREGYEKLFF,TGTGCCAGCAGACGGGAGGGGTACGAAAAACTGTTTTTT
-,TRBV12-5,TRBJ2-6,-,CASGLVQLSAAFSGANVLTF,TGTGCTAGTGGTTTGGTACAGCTTTCGGCAGCCTTCTCTGGGGCCAACGTCCTGACTTTC
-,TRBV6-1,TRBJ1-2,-,CASSEGPGQSFYGYTF,TGTGCCAGCAGTGAAGGGCCGGGTCAATCTTTCTATGGCTACACCTTC
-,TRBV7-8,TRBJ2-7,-,CASSLVEGSYEQYF,TGTGCCAGCAGCTTAGTGGAGGGTTCCTACGAGCAGTACTTC
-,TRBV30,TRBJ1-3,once,CAWSTGSGNTIYF,TGTGCCTGGAGTACGGGGTCTGGAAACACCATATATTTT
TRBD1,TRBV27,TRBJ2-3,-,CASSLWTGVGTDTQYF,TGTGCCAGCAGTTTGTGGACAGGGGTCGGCACAGATACGCAGTATTTT
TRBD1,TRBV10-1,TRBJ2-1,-,CASSDFRQGGNEQFF,TGCGCCAGCAGTGATTTCAGACAGGGTGGGAATGAGCAGTTCTTC
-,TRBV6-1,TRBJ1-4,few,CASRIIDGANEKLFF,TGTGCCAGCAGGATTATCGACGGGGCTAATGAAAAACTGTTTTTT
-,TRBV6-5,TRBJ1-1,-,CASSYGAPWSEAFF,TGTGCCAGCAGTTACGGGGCCCCTTGGAGTGAAGCTTTCTTT
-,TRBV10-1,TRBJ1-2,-,CASSESREYGYTF,TGCGCCAGCAGTGAGTCCAGGGAATATGGCTACACCTTC
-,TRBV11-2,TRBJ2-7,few,CASSPGGYEQYF,TGTGCCAGCAGCCCAGGTGGCTACGAGCAGTACTTC
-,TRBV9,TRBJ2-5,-,CASSVARDTGETQYF,TGTGCCAGCAGCGTAGCTAGGGACACTGGAGAGACCCAGTACTTC
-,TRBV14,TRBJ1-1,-,CASSGRQASGHTEAFF,TGTGCCAGCAGCGGTCGACAGGCCTCCGGGCACACTGAAGCTTTCTTT
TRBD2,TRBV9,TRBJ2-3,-,CASSVGSGGTTSTDTQYF,TGTGCCAGCAGCGTAGGTAGCGGGGGGACCACAAGCACAGATACGCAGTATTTT
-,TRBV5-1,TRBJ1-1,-,CASSWEAGPRAFF,TGCGCCAGCAGCTGGGAAGCGGGGCCTCGGGCTTTCTTT
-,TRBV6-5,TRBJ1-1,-,CASSVRAKNTEAFF,TGTGCCAGCAGCGTCAGGGCTAAGAACACTGAAGCTTTCTTT
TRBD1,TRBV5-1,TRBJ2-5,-,CASSARGQGETQYF,TGCGCCAGCAGCGCGAGGGGACAGGGGGAGACCCAGTACTTC
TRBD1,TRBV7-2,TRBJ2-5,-,CASSLEGGRQTQYF,TGTGCCAGCAGCTTAGAAGGGGGCAGGCAGACCCAGTACTTC
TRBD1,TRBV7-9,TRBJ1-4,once,CASSWDRGSEKLFF,TGTGCCAGCAGTTGGGACAGGGGAAGTGAAAAACTGTTTTTT